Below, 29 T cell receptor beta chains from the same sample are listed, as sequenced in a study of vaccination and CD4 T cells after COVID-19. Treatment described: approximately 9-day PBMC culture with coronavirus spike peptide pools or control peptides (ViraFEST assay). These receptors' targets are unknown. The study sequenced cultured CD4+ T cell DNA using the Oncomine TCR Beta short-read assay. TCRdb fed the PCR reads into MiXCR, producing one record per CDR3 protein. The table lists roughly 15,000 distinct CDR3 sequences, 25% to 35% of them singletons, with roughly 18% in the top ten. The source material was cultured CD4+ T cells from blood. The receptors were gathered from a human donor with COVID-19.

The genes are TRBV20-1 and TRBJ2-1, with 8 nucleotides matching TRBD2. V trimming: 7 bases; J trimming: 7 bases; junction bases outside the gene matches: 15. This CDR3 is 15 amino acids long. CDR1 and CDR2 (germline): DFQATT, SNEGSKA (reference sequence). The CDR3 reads CSEKRRRGETNEQFF. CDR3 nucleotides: TGCAGTGAGAAGAGGCGGCGGGGGGAGACGAATGAGCAGTTCTTC.

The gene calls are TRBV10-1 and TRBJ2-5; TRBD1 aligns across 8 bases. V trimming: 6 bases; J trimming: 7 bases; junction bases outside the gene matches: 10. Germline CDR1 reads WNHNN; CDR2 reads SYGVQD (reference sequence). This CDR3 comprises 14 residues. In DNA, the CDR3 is TGCGCCAGCAGCAGTGACAGGGGCGCAGGGACCCAGTACTTC. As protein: CASSSDRGAGTQYF.

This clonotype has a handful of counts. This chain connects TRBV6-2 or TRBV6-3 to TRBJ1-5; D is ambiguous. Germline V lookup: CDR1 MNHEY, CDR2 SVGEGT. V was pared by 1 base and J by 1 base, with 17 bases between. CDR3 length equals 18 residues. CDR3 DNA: TGTGCCAGCAGTTACTACACCGGGTTGGGTTCAAGCAATCAGCCCCAGCATTTT. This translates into CASSYYTGLGSSNQPQHF.

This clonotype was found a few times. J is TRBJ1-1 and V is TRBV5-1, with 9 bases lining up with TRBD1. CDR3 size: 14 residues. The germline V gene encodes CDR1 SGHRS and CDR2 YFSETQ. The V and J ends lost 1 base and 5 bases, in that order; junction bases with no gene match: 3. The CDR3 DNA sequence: TGCGCCAGCAGCTTGTCGACAGGGGGGACTGAAGCTTTCTTT. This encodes CASSLSTGGTEAFF.

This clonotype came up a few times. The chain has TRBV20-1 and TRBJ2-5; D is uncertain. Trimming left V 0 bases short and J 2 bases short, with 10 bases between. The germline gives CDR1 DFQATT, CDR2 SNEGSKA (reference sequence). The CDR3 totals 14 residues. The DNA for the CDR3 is TGCAGTGCTAGAGAAAGGGTTGGTCAAGAGACCCAGTACTTC. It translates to CSARERVGQETQYF.

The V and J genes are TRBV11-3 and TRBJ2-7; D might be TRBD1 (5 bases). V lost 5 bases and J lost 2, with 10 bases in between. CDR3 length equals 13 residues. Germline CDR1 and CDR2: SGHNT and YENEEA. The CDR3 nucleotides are TGTGCCAGCAGCACCGACAGTACCTACGAGCAGTACTTC. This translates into CASSTDSTYEQYF.

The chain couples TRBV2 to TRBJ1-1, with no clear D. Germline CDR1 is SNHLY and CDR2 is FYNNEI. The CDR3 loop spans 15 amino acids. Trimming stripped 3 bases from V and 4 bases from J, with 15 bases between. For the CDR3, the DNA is TGTGCCAGCAGTGAGTTACGGAAAACGAGCACTGAAGCTTTCTTT. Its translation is CASSELRKTSTEAFF.

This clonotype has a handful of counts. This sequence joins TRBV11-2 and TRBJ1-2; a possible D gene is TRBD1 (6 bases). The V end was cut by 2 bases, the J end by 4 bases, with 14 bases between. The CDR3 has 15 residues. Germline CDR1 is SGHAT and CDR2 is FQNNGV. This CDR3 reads CASSLQTRTVYGYTF. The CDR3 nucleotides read TGTGCCAGCAGCTTACAGACTCGGACAGTCTATGGCTACACCTTC.

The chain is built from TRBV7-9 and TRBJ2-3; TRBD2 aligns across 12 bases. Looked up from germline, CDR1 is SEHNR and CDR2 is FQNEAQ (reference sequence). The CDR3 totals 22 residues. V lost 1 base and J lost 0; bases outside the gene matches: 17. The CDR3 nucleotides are TGTGCCAGCAGCTTAGGGACCCTAAGCTTCCGGACTAGCGGGGCTAGCACAGATACGCAGTATTTT. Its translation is CASSLGTLSFRTSGASTDTQYF.

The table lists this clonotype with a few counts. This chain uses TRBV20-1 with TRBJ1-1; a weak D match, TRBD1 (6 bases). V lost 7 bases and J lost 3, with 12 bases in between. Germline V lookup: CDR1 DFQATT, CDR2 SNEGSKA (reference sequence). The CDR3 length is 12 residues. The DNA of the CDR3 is TGCAGTGTGGACAGCGCTGACACTGAAGCTTTCTTT. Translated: CSVDSADTEAFF.

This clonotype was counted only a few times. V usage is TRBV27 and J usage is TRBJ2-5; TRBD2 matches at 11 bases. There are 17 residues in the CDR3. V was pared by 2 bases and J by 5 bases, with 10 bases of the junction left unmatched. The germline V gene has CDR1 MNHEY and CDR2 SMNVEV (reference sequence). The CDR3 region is CASSLKLAGGARETQYF. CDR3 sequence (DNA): TGTGCCAGCAGTTTAAAGCTAGCGGGGGGAGCCCGGGAGACCCAGTACTTC.

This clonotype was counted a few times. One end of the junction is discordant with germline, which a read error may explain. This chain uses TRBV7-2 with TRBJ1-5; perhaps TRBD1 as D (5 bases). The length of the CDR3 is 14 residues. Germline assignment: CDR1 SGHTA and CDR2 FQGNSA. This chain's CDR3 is CASSLESGGQPQHF. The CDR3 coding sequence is TGTGCCAGCAGTTTAGAGTCTGGGGGTCAGCCCCAGCATTTT.

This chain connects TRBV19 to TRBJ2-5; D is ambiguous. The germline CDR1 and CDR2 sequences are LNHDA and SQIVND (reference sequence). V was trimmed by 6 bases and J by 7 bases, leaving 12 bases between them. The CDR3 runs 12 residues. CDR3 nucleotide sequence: TGTGCCAGTAGACCCCCGACCGGGACCCAGTACTTC. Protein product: CASRPPTGTQYF.

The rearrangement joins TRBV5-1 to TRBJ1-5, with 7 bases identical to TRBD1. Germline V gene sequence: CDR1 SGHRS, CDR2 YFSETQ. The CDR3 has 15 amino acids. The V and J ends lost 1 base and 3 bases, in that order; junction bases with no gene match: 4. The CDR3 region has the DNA TGCGCCAGCAGCTTGAAAGGGGGCGACAATCAGCCCCAGCATTTT. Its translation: CASSLKGGDNQPQHF.

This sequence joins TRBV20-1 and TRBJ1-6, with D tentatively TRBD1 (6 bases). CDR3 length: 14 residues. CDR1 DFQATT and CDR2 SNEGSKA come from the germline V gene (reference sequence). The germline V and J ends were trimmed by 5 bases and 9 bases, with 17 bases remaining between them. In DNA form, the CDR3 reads TGCAGTGCTGAGATACAGGGTATCGGTTCACCCCTCCACTTT. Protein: CSAEIQGIGSPLHF.

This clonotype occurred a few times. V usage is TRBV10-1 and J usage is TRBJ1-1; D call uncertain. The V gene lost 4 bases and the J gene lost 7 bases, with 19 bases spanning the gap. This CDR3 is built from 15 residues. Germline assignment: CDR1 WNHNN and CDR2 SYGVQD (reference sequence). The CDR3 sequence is CASSGQPSGHHEAFF. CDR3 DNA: TGCGCCAGCAGTGGGCAGCCCTCGGGCCACCATGAAGCTTTCTTT.

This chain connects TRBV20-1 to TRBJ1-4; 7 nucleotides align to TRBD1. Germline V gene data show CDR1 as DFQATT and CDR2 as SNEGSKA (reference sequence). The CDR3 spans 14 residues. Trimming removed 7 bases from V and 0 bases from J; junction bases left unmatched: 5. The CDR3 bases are TGCAGTGTGACAGGGTCGGCAACTAATGAAAAACTGTTTTTT. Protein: CSVTGSATNEKLFF.

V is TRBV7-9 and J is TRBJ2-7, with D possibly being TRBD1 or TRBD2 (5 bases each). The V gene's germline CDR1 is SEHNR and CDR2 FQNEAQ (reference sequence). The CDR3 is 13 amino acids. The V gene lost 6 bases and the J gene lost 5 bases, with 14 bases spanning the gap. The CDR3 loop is CASRKEGSHEQYF. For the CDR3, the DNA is TGTGCCAGCAGAAAAGAGGGGAGTCACGAGCAGTACTTC.

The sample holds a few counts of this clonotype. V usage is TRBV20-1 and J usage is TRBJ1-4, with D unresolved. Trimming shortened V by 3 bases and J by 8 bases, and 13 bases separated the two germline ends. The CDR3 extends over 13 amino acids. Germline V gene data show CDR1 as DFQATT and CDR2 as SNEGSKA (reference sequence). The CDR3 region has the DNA TGCAGTGCTAGGGTGCCCGTAGGGGAAAAACTGTTTTTT. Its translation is CSARVPVGEKLFF.

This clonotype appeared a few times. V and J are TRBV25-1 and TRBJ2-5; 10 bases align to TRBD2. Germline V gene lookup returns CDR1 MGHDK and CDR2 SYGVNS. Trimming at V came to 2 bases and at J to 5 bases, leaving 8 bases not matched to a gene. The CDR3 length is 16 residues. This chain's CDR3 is CASSEGSGGALETQYF. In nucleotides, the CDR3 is TGTGCCAGCAGTGAAGGGAGCGGGGGGGCCCTTGAGACCCAGTACTTC.

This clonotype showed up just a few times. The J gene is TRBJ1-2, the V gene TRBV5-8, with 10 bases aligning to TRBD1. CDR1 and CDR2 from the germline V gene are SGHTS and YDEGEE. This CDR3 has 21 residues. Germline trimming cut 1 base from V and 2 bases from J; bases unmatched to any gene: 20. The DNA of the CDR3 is TGTGCCAGCAGCTTGAGTGGAGGTTTACGTAGACCGGGACAGGGGAACTATGGCTACACCTTC. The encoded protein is CASSLSGGLRRPGQGNYGYTF.

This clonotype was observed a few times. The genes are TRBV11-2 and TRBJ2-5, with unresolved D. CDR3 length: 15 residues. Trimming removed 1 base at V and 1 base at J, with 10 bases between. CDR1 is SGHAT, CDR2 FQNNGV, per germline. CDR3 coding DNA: TGTGCCAGCAGCTTAGGAGACCGGGCCCAAGAGACCCAGTACTTC. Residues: CASSLGDRAQETQYF.

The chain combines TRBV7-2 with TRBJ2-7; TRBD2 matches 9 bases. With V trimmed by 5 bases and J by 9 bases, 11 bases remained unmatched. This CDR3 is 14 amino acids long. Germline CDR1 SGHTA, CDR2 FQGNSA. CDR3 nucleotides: TGTGCCAGCAGCAAGGGGGCTAGCGGGGCCTCGCAGTACTTC. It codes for CASSKGASGASQYF.

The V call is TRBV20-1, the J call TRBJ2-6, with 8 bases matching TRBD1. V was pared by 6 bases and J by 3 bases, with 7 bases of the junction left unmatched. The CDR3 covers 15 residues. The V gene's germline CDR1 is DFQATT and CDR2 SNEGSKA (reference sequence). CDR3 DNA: TGCAGTGCGCCGGACAGGGCGAGTGGGGCCAACGTCCTGACTTTC. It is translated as CSAPDRASGANVLTF.

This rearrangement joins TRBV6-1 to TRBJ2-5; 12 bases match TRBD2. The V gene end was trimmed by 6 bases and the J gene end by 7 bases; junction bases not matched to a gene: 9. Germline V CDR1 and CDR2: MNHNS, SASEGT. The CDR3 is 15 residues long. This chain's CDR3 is CASSNLAGGSGTQYF. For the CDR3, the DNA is TGTGCCAGCAGCAATCTAGCGGGGGGGTCCGGGACCCAGTACTTC.

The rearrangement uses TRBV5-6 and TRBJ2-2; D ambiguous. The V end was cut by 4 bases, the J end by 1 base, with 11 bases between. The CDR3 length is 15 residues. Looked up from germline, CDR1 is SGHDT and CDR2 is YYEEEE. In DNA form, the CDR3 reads TGTGCCAGCAGCCTGCTGCAGGTGAACACCGGGGAGCTGTTTTTT. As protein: CASSLLQVNTGELFF.

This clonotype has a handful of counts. The CDR3 sequence is CSASSRASGFQETQYF. CDR3 in DNA: TGCAGTGCTAGCAGTCGGGCTAGCGGGTTCCAAGAGACCCAGTACTTC. V gene TRBV20-1 combines with J gene TRBJ2-5; 8 positions agree with TRBD2. The CDR3 has 16 amino acids. Unmatched junction bases numbered 10, after V lost 3 bases and J lost 1 base. Germline assignment: CDR1 DFQATT and CDR2 SNEGSKA (reference sequence).

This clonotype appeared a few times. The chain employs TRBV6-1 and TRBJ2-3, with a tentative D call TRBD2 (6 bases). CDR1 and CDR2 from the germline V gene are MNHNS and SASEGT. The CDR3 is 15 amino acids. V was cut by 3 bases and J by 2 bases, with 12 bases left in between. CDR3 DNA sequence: TGTGCCAGCAGTGACGCCGGGACTTCCACAGATACGCAGTATTTT. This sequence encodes CASSDAGTSTDTQYF.

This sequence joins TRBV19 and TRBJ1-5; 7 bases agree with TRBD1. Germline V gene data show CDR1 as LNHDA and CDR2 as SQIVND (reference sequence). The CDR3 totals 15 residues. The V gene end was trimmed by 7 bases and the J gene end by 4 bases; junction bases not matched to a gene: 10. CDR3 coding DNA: TGTGCCAGTAAGTCGTCAGGGGGGAAAAATCAGCCCCAGCATTTT. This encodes CASKSSGGKNQPQHF. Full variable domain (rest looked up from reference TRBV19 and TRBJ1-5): DGGITQSPKYLFRKEGQNVTLSCEQNLNHDAMYWYRQDPGQGLRLIYYSQIVNDFQKGDIAEGYSVSREKKESFPLTVTSAQKNPTAFYLCASKSSGGKNQPQHFGDGTRLSIL.